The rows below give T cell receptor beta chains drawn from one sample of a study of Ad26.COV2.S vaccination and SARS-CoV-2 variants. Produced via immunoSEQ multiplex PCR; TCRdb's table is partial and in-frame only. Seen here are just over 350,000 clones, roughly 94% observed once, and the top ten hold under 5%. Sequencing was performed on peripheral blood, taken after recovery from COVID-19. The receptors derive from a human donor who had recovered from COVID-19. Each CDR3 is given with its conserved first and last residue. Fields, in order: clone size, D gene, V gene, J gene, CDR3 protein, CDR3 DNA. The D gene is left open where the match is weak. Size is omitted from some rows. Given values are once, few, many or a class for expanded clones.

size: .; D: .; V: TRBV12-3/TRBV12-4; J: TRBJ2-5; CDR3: CASRIQETQYF; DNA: TGTGCCAGCAGAATCCAAGAGACCCAGTACTTC
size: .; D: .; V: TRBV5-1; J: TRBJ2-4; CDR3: CASSFSGGDENIQYF; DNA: TGCGCCAGCAGCTTTTCTGGGGGCGACGAAAACATTCAGTACTTC
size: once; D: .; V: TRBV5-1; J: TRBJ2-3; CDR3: CASSLWGPDTQYF; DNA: TGCGCCAGCAGCTTGTGGGGCCCAGATACGCAGTATTTT
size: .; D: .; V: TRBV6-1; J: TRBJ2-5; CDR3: CASRRQETQYF; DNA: TGTGCCTCCAGGCGGCAAGAGACCCAGTACTTC
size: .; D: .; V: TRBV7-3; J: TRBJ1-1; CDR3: CASNDGTGEAFF; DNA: TGTGCCAGCAACGATGGGACCGGGGAGGCTTTCTTT
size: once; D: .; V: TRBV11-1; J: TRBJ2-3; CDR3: CASSSRGGDTDTQYF; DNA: TGTGCCAGCAGCTCCCGGGGCGGGGATACAGATACGCAGTATTTT
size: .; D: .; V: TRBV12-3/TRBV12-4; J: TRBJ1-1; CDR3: CASSLRTNTEAFF; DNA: TGTGCCAGCAGTTTACGTACTAACACTGAAGCTTTCTTT
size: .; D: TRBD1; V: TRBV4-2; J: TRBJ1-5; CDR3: CASSQARTGGKNQPQHF; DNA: TGTGCCAGCAGCCAAGCCCGAACAGGGGGCAAAAATCAGCCCCAGCATTTT
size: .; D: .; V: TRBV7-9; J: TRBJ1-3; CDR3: CASSLGSGTGNTIYF; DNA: TGTGCCAGCAGCTTAGGGTCGGGTACTGGAAACACCATATATTTT
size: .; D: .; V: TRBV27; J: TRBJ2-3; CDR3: CASSFVSDTTDTQYF; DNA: TGTGCCAGCAGTTTTGTCAGTGACACCACAGATACGCAGTATTTT
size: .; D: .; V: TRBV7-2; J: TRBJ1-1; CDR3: CASSQGGSGDTEAFF; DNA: TGTGCCAGCAGCCAAGGGGGTAGCGGGGACACTGAAGCTTTCTTT
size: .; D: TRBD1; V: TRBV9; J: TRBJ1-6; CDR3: CASSITGELRNSPLHF; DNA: TGTGCCAGCAGCATCACAGGGGAGTTGAGGAATTCACCCCTCCACTTT
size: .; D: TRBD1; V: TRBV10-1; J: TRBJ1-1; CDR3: CASTSETGPQDPEAFF; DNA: TGCGCCAGCACCTCCGAGACAGGGCCTCAGGACCCTGAAGCTTTCTTT
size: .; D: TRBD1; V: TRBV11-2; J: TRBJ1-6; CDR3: CASSSRDRGNSPLHF; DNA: TGTGCCAGCAGTTCTCGGGACAGGGGGAATTCACCCCTCCACTTT
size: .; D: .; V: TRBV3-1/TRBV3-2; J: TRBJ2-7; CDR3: CASKDRYEQYF; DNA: TGTGCCAGCAAAGACAGATACGAGCAGTACTTC
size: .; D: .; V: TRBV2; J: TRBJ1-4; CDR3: CASSLTNEKLFF; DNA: TGTGCCAGCAGTCTGACTAATGAAAAACTGTTTTTT
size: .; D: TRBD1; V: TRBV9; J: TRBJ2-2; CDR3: CASSREPSGQGYTGELFF; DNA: TGTGCCAGCAGCAGAGAACCCTCCGGACAGGGGTACACCGGGGAGCTGTTTTTT
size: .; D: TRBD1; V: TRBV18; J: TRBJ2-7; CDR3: CASSTQGAGYEQYF; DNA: TGTGCCAGCTCAACACAGGGGGCGGGTTACGAGCAGTACTTC
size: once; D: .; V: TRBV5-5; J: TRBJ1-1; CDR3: CASSLRGSGPTEAFF; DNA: TGTGCCAGCAGCTTGAGGGGCTCCGGACCTACTGAAGCTTTCTTT
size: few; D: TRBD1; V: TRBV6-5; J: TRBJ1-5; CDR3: CASSRTGHSNQPQHF; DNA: TGTGCCAGCAGTCGGACAGGACATAGCAATCAGCCCCAGCATTTT
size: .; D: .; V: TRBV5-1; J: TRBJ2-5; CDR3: CASSTRLEGQETQYF; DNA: TGCGCCAGCAGCACCCGACTAGAAGGACAAGAGACCCAGTACTTC
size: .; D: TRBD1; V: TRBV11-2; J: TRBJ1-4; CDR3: CASSSIQGRNEKLFF; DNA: TGTGCCAGCAGCAGCATACAGGGGAGGAATGAAAAACTGTTTTTT
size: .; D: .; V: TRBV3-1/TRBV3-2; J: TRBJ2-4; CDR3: CASSQGCGGAAKNIQYF; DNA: TGTGCCAGCAGCCAAGGATGCGGGGGCGCGGCCAAAAACATTCAGTACTTC
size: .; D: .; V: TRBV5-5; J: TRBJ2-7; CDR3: CASSLVHYEQYF; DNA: TGTGCCAGCAGCTTAGTCCACTACGAGCAGTACTTC
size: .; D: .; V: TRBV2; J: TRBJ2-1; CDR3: CASSAEITFF; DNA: TGTGCCAGCAGTGCGGAGATAACGTTCTTC
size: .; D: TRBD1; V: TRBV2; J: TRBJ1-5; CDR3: CASTRDRMEQPQHF; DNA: TGTGCCAGCACTCGGGACAGGATGGAACAGCCCCAGCATTTT
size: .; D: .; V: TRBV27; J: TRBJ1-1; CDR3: CASRVGQTNTEAFF; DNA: TGTGCCAGCAGAGTAGGACAGACAAACACTGAAGCTTTCTTT
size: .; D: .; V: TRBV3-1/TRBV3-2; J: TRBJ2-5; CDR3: CASSHGGWQGLTLQTQYF; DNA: TGTGCCAGCAGCCACGGAGGGTGGCAGGGGCTTACCTTACAGACCCAGTACTTC
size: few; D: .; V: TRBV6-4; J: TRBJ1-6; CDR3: CASSERGEDSPLHF; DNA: TGTGCCAGCAGTGAGCGGGGGGAGGATTCACCCCTCCACTTT
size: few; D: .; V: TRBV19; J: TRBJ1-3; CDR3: CASSTQPRQFGRNTIYF; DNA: TGTGCCAGTAGTACCCAACCTCGACAGTTTGGGAGAAACACCATATATTTT
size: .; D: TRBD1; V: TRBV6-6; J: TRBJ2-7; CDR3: CASSTGTGAYEQYF; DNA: TGTGCCAGCAGCACCGGGACAGGGGCCTACGAGCAGTACTTC
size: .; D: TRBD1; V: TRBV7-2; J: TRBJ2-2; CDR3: CASSSGTGVGTGELFF; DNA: TGTGCCAGCAGTTCTGGGACAGGGGTAGGCACCGGGGAGCTGTTTTTT
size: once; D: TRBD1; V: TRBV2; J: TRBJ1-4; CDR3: CASSATTGGGEKLFF; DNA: TGTGCCAGCAGTGCAACGACAGGGGGCGGTGAAAAACTGTTTTTT
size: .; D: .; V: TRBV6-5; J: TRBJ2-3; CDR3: CASSYRQSTDTQYF; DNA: TGTGCCAGCAGTTACCGGCAGAGCACAGATACGCAGTATTTT
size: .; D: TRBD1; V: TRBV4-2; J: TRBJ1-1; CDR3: CASSQDPGGLTEAFF; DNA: TGTGCCAGCAGCCAAGACCCAGGGGGCCTGACCGAAGCTTTCTTT
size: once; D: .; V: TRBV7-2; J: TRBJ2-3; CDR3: CASSLGPAGGTDTQYF; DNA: TGTGCCAGCAGCTTAGGTCCGGCTGGGGGCACAGATACGCAGTATTTT
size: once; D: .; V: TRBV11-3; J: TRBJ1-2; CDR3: CASSFGPQLSF; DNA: TGTGCCAGCAGCTTTGGTCCGCAGCTGTCCTTC
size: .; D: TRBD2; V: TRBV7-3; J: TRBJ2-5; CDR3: CASSLWGREETQYF; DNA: TGTGCCAGCAGCTTATGGGGGAGGGAAGAGACCCAGTACTTC
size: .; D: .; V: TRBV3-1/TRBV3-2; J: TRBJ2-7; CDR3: CASSSRSRDSYEQYF; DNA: TGTGCCAGCAGCTCTAGGTCCAGGGACTCCTACGAGCAGTACTTC
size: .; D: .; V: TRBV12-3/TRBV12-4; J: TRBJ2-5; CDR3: CASMEQIQETQYF; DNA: TGTGCCAGCATGGAACAGATACAAGAGACCCAGTACTTC
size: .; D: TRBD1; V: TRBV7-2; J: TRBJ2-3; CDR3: CASSLAGGTGGTDTQYF; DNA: TGTGCCAGCAGCTTAGCCGGTGGGACAGGGGGTACTGATACGCAGTATTTT
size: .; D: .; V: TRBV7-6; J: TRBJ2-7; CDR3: CASSPEPGTLYEQYF; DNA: TGTGCCAGCAGCCCCGAACCCGGGACACTCTACGAGCAGTACTTC
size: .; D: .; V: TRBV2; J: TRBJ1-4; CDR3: CASRSFNEKLFF; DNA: TGTGCCAGCCGGAGTTTTAATGAAAAACTGTTTTTT
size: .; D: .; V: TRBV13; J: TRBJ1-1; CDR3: CASSPQDTEAFF; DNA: TGTGCCAGCAGCCCCCAGGACACTGAAGCTTTCTTT
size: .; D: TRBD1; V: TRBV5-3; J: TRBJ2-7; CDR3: CARSFRLLGQGADEQYF; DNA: TGTGCCAGAAGCTTCCGGTTACTGGGACAGGGGGCCGACGAGCAGTACTTC
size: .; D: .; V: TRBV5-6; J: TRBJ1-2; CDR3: CASSLPPGPVYGYTF; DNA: TGTGCCAGCAGCTTGCCCCCGGGACCCGTTTATGGCTACACCTTC
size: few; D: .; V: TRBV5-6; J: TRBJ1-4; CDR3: CASSPRGGEKLFF; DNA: TGTGCCAGCAGCCCCAGGGGTGGTGAAAAACTGTTTTTT
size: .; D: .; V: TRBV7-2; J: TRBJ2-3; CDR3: CASSSYTDTQYF; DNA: TGTGCCAGCAGCTCTTACACAGATACGCAGTATTTT
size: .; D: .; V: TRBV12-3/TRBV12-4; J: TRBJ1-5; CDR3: CASSLGRVQPQHF; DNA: TGTGCCAGCAGTTTAGGGAGGGTTCAGCCCCAGCATTTT
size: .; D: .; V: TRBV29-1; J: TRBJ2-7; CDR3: CSVVGPDRAGGEQYF; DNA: TGCAGCGTTGTAGGGCCCGACAGGGCGGGAGGCGAGCAGTACTTC
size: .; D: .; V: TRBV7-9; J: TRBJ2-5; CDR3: CASSPETGLETQYF; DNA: TGTGCCAGCAGCCCGGAAACAGGGTTAGAGACCCAGTACTTC
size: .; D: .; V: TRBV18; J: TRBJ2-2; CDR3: CASSPLGPETNTGELFF; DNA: TGTGCCAGCTCACCACTTGGTCCAGAAACAAACACCGGGGAGCTGTTTTTT